These 32 T cell receptor beta chains originate from one sample sequenced in a study of radiation and T cells in renal cell carcinoma. Treatment indicated: treatment-naive control, cytoreductive nephrectomy. Sequenced by immunoSEQ multiplex PCR; TCRdb stores in-frame clones only, minus some. The sample yields 7,200 or so clones, less than 75% seen once. The sequences come from tumor tissue, collected from a patient whose treatment was nephrectomy without radiotherapy. These receptors all come from a woman aged 70 to 79 with renal cell carcinoma.

The chain combines TRBV9 with TRBJ2-7, with TRBD1 matching over 8 bases. J lost 5 bases, V lost 4 bases, and 5 bases had no gene match. The CDR3 covers 13 residues. CDR1 is SGDLS and CDR2 is YYNGEE in the germline V gene. The CDR3 region has the DNA TGTGCCAGCAGCCCCCGGACAGGGAACGAGCAGTACTTC. Translating it yields CASSPRTGNEQYF.

This clone was seen more than once but under ten times. The chain couples TRBV2 to TRBJ2-1; 9 bases map to TRBD2. The CDR3 sequence is 15 residues long. Germline V gene lookup returns CDR1 SNHLY and CDR2 FYNNEI. Germline trimming cut 7 bases from V and 2 bases from J; bases unmatched to any gene: 6. The CDR3 bases are TGTGCCAGCATGGATGGCGGGGGGGCCTACAATGAGCAGTTCTTC. The encoded protein is CASMDGGGAYNEQFF.

The J gene is TRBJ2-1, the V gene TRBV18; 10 nucleotides line up with TRBD1. The CDR3 extends over 20 amino acids. J lost 7 bases, V lost 1 base, and 19 bases had no gene match. Germline V gives CDR1 KGHSH, CDR2 LQKENI. CDR3 region: CASSPLPAVSGTGVWNEQFF. The CDR3 DNA reads as TGTGCCAGCTCACCACTTCCGGCGGTTTCCGGGACAGGGGTTTGGAATGAGCAGTTCTTC.

The chain couples TRBV2 to TRBJ1-2; 7 bases map to TRBD1. V dropped 8 bases and J dropped 1; count of bases not matched to a gene: 4. Per germline, CDR1 SNHLY and CDR2 FYNNEI. The CDR3 is made up of 13 amino acids. DNA for the CDR3: TGTGCCAGCTCAAGGGACAGTAACTATGGCTACACCTTC. As protein: CASSRDSNYGYTF. The complete variable domain, with remaining parts taken from reference TRBV2 and TRBJ1-2, reads EPEVTQTPSHQVTQMGQEVILRCVPISNHLYFYWYRQILGQKVEFLVSFYNNEISEKSEIFDDQFSVERPDGSNFTLKIRSTKLEDSAMYFCASSRDSNYGYTFGSGTRLTVV.

The rearrangement uses TRBV6-1 and TRBJ1-4, with 8 bases fitting TRBD1. This CDR3 contains 16 residues. The germline V gene encodes CDR1 MNHNS and CDR2 SASEGT. Unmatched junction bases numbered 11, after V lost 4 bases and J lost 7 bases. The CDR3 DNA reads TGTGCCAGCAGTGTCCAGGGTCAGGGGGCGTTTGAAAAACTGTTTTTT. The encoded protein is CASSVQGQGAFEKLFF.

The V and J genes are TRBV5-1 and TRBJ2-1; D might be TRBD2 (5 bases). V lost 0 bases to trimming and J lost 0 bases, with 10 bases between them. Looked up from germline, CDR1 is SGHRS and CDR2 is YFSETQ. CDR3 length: 16 residues. The CDR3 reads CASSLASPSSYNEQFF. CDR3 sequence (DNA): TGCGCCAGCAGCTTGGCTAGCCCGAGCTCCTACAATGAGCAGTTCTTC. The complete variable domain, with remaining parts taken from reference TRBV5-1 and TRBJ2-1, reads KAGVTQTPRYLIKTRGQQVTLSCSPISGHRSVSWYQQTPGQGLQFLFEYFSETQRNKGNFPGRFSGRQFSNSRSEMNVSTLELGDSALYLCASSLASPSSYNEQFFGPGTRLTVL.

In this sample, this clone is medium-sized. V gene TRBV2 combines with J gene TRBJ2-7; D remains ambiguous. This CDR3 region has 11 residues. The V gene lost 6 bases and the J gene lost 2 bases, with 5 bases spanning the gap. Germline CDR1 and CDR2: SNHLY and FYNNEI. The CDR3 protein is CASSRTYEQYF. The CDR3 nucleotides read TGTGCCAGCAGCCGAACCTACGAGCAGTACTTC.

CDR3 in DNA: TGTGCCAGCAGTATAAGACTAGTGGGGTACAATGAGCAGTTCTTC. Translation: CASSIRLVGYNEQFF. The chain links TRBV6-1 to TRBJ2-1; a possible D gene is TRBD2 (6 bases). Between the trimmed V and J ends, which lost 5 bases and 4 bases, there was a span of 15 bases. CDR1 MNHNS and CDR2 SASEGT come from the germline V gene. The CDR3 contains 15 residues.

The chain links TRBV19 to TRBJ1-5; weak D call: TRBD1 (5 bases). The CDR3 extends over 18 amino acids. V lost 5 bases, J lost 2 bases, and 22 bases lay in between. Germline V gene data show CDR1 as LNHDA and CDR2 as SQIVND (reference sequence). The CDR3 DNA follows: TGTGCCAGTAGTGTCTACTCCGGGACCCTTGAGGGCAATCAGCCCCAGCATTTT. Translated: CASSVYSGTLEGNQPQHF. Variable domain in full (rest from reference TRBV19 and TRBJ1-5): DGGITQSPKYLFRKEGQNVTLSCEQNLNHDAMYWYRQDPGQGLRLIYYSQIVNDFQKGDIAEGYSVSREKKESFPLTVTSAQKNPTAFYLCASSVYSGTLEGNQPQHFGDGTRLSIL.

This clone was observed once. The chain employs TRBV2 and TRBJ2-5; TRBD1 is a possible D gene (6 bases). This CDR3 contains 14 residues. Deletions cut 7 bases from V and 1 base from J, with 13 bases between. Germline CDR1 reads SNHLY; CDR2 reads FYNNEI. CDR3 sequence: CASTRTGFQETQYF. In nucleotides, the CDR3 is TGTGCCAGCACGCGAACAGGGTTCCAAGAGACCCAGTACTTC.

V gene TRBV6-5 combines with J gene TRBJ2-5, with D unclear. CDR3 length: 11 residues. Trimming left V 2 bases short and J 7 bases short, with 5 bases between. Germline V CDR1 and CDR2: MNHEY, SVGAGI. Here the CDR3 reads CASSYGGTQYF. CDR3 coding DNA: TGTGCCAGCAGTTACGGTGGGACCCAGTACTTC.

The rearrangement links TRBV4-1 to TRBJ1-1; D is ambiguous. Per germline, CDR1 MGHRA and CDR2 YSYEKL. The CDR3 extends over 14 amino acids. V gave up 3 bases and J gave up 2 bases, with 10 bases separating them. CDR3 sequence: CASSHRATNTEAFF. The CDR3 DNA reads as TGCGCCAGCAGCCATCGGGCAACAAACACTGAAGCTTTCTTT.

The chain combines TRBV5-1 with TRBJ2-5, with 10 bases matching TRBD2. V was pared by 5 bases and J by 5 bases, with 18 bases of the junction left unmatched. The CDR3 runs to 18 residues. The germline CDR1 and CDR2 sequences are SGHRS and YFSETQ. The CDR3 DNA follows: TGCGCCAGCAGTTCTTATCCCGCCGGAGCGGGGGGGGAGGAGACCCAGTACTTC. It is translated as CASSSYPAGAGGEETQYF.

The V and J genes are TRBV5-1 and TRBJ2-1, with 8 bases lining up with TRBD2. CDR1 and CDR2 from the germline V gene are SGHRS and YFSETQ. The length of the CDR3 is 15 residues. J lost 4 bases, V lost 4 bases, and 7 bases had no gene match. The CDR3 DNA sequence: TGCGCCAGCAGCCACCGGCGGGGGGTATACAATGAGCAGTTCTTC. It specifies CASSHRRGVYNEQFF.

The rearrangement uses TRBV7-6 and TRBJ2-3; tentative D call: TRBD2 (5 bases). V dropped 5 bases and J dropped 1 base, with 16 bases sitting between them. This CDR3 region has 16 residues. Germline CDR1 and CDR2: SGHVS and FNYEAQ. The CDR3 here is CASSPGRPGGTDTQYF. DNA of the CDR3: TGTGCCAGCAGCCCAGGACGTCCCGGGGGCACAGATACGCAGTATTTT.

The V gene is TRBV4-2, the J gene TRBJ2-3; a possible D gene is TRBD2 (6 bases). CDR1 and CDR2 from the germline V gene are LGHNA and YNFKEQ. V was pared by 5 bases and J by 0 bases, with 15 bases between. This CDR3 is built from 16 residues. CDR3 protein: CASSKGTGTSTDTQYF. The CDR3 DNA sequence: TGTGCCAGCAGCAAAGGGACTGGCACTAGCACAGATACGCAGTATTTT.

The chain carries TRBV6-1 and TRBJ2-7, with no clear D. The CDR3 runs to 11 residues. In germline, CDR1 is MNHNS, CDR2 SASEGT. Trimming stripped 7 bases from V and 5 bases from J, with 9 bases between. The CDR3 bases are TGTGCCAGCACCTACAGTGACGAGCAGTACTTC. Amino acid sequence: CASTYSDEQYF.

In its sample, this clone was seen a few times. The rearrangement uses TRBV4-3 and TRBJ1-2; the D gene is possibly TRBD1 (6 bases). Trimming stripped 0 bases from V and 0 bases from J, with 14 bases between. This CDR3 is built from 17 residues. Per the germline V gene, CDR1 is LGHNA and CDR2 is YSLEER. CDR3 residues: CASSQEPRGVANYGYTF. The CDR3 coding sequence is TGCGCCAGCAGCCAAGAACCCAGGGGAGTAGCTAACTATGGCTACACCTTC.

CDR3 bases: TGTGCCAGCAGTTTAAAGGGGGCTGGAAACACCATATATTTT. Protein sequence: CASSLKGAGNTIYF. V and J are TRBV28 and TRBJ1-3; tentatively, D is TRBD1 (6 bases). The CDR3 covers 14 residues. CDR1 and CDR2 (germline): MDHEN, SYDVKM. Trimming took off 2 bases at V and 2 bases at J, with 7 bases between the two ends. The full variable domain, its missing parts supplied by reference TRBV28 and TRBJ1-3, is DVKVTQSSRYLVKRTGEKVFLECVQDMDHENMFWYRQDPGLGLRLIYFSYDVKMKEKGDIPEGYSVSREKKERFSLILESASTNQTSMYLCASSLKGAGNTIYFGEGSWLTVV.

This clone was detected only a few times. The V call is TRBV6-6, the J call TRBJ1-6; 9 bases agree with TRBD1. This CDR3 is built from 16 residues. Germline V gene data show CDR1 as MNHNY and CDR2 as SVGAGI (reference sequence). Losses at the gene ends were 7 bases for V and 7 bases for J; bases not matched to a gene: 11. The CDR3 DNA reads as TGTGCCAGCATCAAACGCGGACAGGGGAGCAATTCACCCCTCCACTTT. Protein product: CASIKRGQGSNSPLHF.

The CDR3 DNA follows: TGTGCCTGCACTACAGGGGGCACTGAAGCTTTCTTT. It is translated as CACTTGGTEAFF. The genes are TRBV30 and TRBJ1-1; the match to TRBD1 covers 8 bases. The CDR3 runs 12 residues. The germline gives CDR1 GTSNPN, CDR2 SVGIG (reference sequence). Unmatched junction bases numbered 4, after V lost 6 bases and J lost 4 bases.

This clone was detected a few times. This rearrangement joins TRBV5-8 to TRBJ2-7; D is unresolved. With 1 base removed from V and 0 bases from J, the gap between germline ends came to 8 bases. This CDR3 is built from 14 residues. Germline V CDR1 and CDR2: SGHTS, YDEGEE. Here the CDR3 reads CASSLRLSSYEQYF. CDR3 nucleotides: TGTGCCAGCAGCTTGCGACTGAGCTCCTACGAGCAGTACTTC.

The genes are TRBV5-6 and TRBJ2-7; no clear D gene. Germline loops: CDR1 SGHDT, CDR2 YYEEEE. The CDR3 is made up of 14 amino acids. V was clipped by 1 base and J by 5 bases, with 13 bases between them. The CDR3 bases are TGTGCCAGCAGCTTGACTGGTCAGTACGACGAGCAGTACTTC. Its translation is CASSLTGQYDEQYF.

This clone was picked up a small number of times. The chain links TRBV10-3 to TRBJ2-3, with TRBD2 matching over 7 bases. After removal of 8 bases from V and 2 bases from J, the junction contained 7 bases not matched to a gene. CDR1 is ENHRY, CDR2 SYGVKD, per germline. The CDR3 extends over 14 amino acids. Here the CDR3 reads CAIGRGGNTDTQYF. The CDR3 DNA sequence: TGTGCCATCGGTCGCGGGGGAAACACAGATACGCAGTATTTT.

The J gene is TRBJ2-2, the V gene TRBV5-1, with 8 bases matching TRBD1. CDR1 is SGHRS, CDR2 YFSETQ, per germline. V shed 2 bases, J shed 5 bases, and the junction held 5 bases outside the gene matches. This CDR3 spans 15 amino acids. CDR3 protein: CASSFTGGRTGELFF. In DNA form, the CDR3 reads TGCGCCAGCAGCTTCACAGGGGGACGGACCGGGGAGCTGTTTTTT.

The chain combines TRBV7-6 with TRBJ2-5; D not certain. The CDR3 totals 14 residues. Trimming removed 5 bases at V and 3 bases at J, with 13 bases between. Germline CDR1 SGHVS, CDR2 FNYEAQ. The CDR3 bases are TGTGCCAGCAGCCACCCCCCCGACGAAGAGACCCAGTACTTC. Encoded protein: CASSHPPDEETQYF.

This clone occurred a few times. The chain uses TRBV5-6 and TRBJ2-1, with D hard to call. Germline CDR1 SGHDT, CDR2 YYEEEE. This CDR3 region has 14 residues. V was shortened by 4 bases and J by 1 base, with 9 bases between the two germline ends. The CDR3 DNA is TGTGCCAGCAGCCGACAAGGGTCCTACAATGAGCAGTTCTTC. This codes for CASSRQGSYNEQFF.

The gene calls are TRBV6-1 and TRBJ1-2; 7 nucleotides align to TRBD1. The V gene's germline CDR1 is MNHNS and CDR2 SASEGT. J lost 6 bases, V lost 0 bases, and 7 bases had no gene match. The CDR3 consists of 15 residues. The CDR3 nucleotides are TGTGCCAGCAGTGAAGCGTGGACAGGCGGGGATGGCTACACCTTC. Protein sequence: CASSEAWTGGDGYTF.

The sample holds a few counts of this clone. The rearrangement links TRBV5-4 to TRBJ1-2; TRBD1 matches at 7 bases. This CDR3 has 16 residues. CDR1 is SGHNT and CDR2 is YYREEE in the germline V gene (reference sequence). Unmatched junction bases numbered 16, after V lost 4 bases and J lost 7 bases. CDR3 coding DNA: TGTGCCAGCAGCGGGGAGACAGGGATTGGGTTTGGTGGCTACACCTTC. Translation: CASSGETGIGFGGYTF.

The genes are TRBV30 and TRBJ2-3; the match to TRBD1 covers 8 bases. The J segment lost 3 bases and the V segment lost 1 base, leaving 6 bases of the junction unmatched. This CDR3 spans 15 amino acids. In germline, CDR1 is GTSNPN, CDR2 SVGIG (reference sequence). The CDR3 coding sequence is TGTGCCTGGAGTGGACCACAGGGGGTAACAGATACGCAGTATTTT. Its protein product is CAWSGPQGVTDTQYF.

This clone is categorized as medium-sized. This chain connects TRBV21-1 to TRBJ1-2; the D call TRBD1 from the table was never checked on the DNA. TRBV21-1 constitutes a pseudogene. The CDR3 runs to 13 residues. The CDR3 coding sequence is TGTGCTTTGCCCCCGAGGGGGAACTATGGCTACACCTTC. It yields the protein CALPPRGNYGYTF.

The gene calls are TRBV2 and TRBJ1-2, with a weak D call TRBD1 (5 bases). Trimming cost V 1 base and J 8 bases, with 17 bases left between them. CDR1 is SNHLY and CDR2 is FYNNEI in the germline V gene. There are 15 residues in the CDR3. The CDR3 bases are TGTGCCAGCAGTGAAGGCACAGGAGCTTTAGTCGGCTACACCTTC. It yields the protein CASSEGTGALVGYTF.